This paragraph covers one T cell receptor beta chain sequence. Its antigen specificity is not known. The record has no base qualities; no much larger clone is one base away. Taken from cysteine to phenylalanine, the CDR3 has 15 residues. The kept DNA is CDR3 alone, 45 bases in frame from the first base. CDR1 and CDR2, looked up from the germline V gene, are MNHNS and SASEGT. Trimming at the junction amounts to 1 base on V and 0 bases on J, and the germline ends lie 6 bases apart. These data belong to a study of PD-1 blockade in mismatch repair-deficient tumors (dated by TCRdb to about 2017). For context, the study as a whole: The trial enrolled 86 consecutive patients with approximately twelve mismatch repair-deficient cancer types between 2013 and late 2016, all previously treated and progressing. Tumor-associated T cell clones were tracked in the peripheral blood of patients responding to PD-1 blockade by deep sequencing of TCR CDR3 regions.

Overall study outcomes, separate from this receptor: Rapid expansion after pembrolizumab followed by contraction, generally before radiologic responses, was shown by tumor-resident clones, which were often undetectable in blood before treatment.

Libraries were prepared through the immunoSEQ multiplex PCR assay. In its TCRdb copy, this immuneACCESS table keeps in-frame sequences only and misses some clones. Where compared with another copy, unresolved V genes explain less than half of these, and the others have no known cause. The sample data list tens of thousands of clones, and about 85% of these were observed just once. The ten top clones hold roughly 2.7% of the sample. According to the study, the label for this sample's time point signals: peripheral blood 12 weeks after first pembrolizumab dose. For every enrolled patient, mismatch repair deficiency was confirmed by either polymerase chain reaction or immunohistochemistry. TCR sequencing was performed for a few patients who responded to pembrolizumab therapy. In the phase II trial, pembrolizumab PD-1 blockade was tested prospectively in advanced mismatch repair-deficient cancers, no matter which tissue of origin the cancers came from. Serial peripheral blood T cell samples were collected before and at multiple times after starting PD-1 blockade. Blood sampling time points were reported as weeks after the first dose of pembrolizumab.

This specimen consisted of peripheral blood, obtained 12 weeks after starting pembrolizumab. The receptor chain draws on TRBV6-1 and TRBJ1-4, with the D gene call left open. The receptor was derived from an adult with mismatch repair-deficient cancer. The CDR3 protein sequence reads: CASSEGRPTNEKLFF. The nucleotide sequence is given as TGTGCCAGCAGTGAAGGGAGACCAACTAATGAAAAACTGTTTTTT.